The 2 T cell receptor beta chains below come from one sample, sequenced in a study of T cells in Graves' hyperthyroidism and ophthalmopathy. The investigators amplified TCR beta CDR3 regions from RNA transcripts. Carried out on the TCR CDR3, a first-round RT-PCR used the HTBI primer set. TCRdb reanalysed the multiplex PCR reads using MiXCR and keeps one entry per CDR3 protein. This table holds about 400,000 distinct CDR3 sequences, 13% to 15% found once. The specimen sequenced was blood. Source of these receptors: a woman aged 60-75 years with Graves' ophthalmopathy.

This clonotype was detected a few times. As DNA, the CDR3 is TGTGCCAGCAGCCCCTCCGACAGGGCCACCTACGAGCAGTACTTC. Protein: CASSPSDRATYEQYF. The V and J genes are TRBV4-2 and TRBJ2-7, with TRBD1 identical over 7 bases. The germline V gene encodes CDR1 LGHNA and CDR2 YNFKEQ. The CDR3 runs to 15 residues. The V and J ends lost 4 bases and 2 bases, in that order; junction bases with no gene match: 8.

This clonotype was detected only once. This sequence joins TRBV6-1 and TRBJ2-2, with D perhaps given as TRBD1 or TRBD2 (5 bases each). V was pared by 9 bases and J by 4 bases, with 15 bases between. CDR1 MNHNS and CDR2 SASEGT come from the germline V gene. The CDR3 loop spans 14 amino acids. In DNA form, the CDR3 reads TGTGCCAGTACTCGGGACCCGAGCACCGGGGAGCTGTTTTTT. Translation: CASTRDPSTGELFF.